This T cell receptor beta chain was found in a study of healthy donors' naive CD4 and CD8 T cells. Starting from approximately 500 ng of total RNA, TCR libraries were made with linear amplification. TCRdb passed the reads through MiXCR, listing each CDR3 protein once. Found here are 150,000 to 200,000 distinct CDR3 sequences, about four fifths of them singletons; the top ten hold less than 2.5%. The CDR3 has 17 residues. V lost 2 bases to trimming and J lost 2 bases, with 21 bases between them. Germline V CDR1 and CDR2: GTSNPN, SVGIG (reference sequence). Source material: naive CD4+ and CD8+ T cells sorted from blood, pooled from several donors. The chain carries TRBV30 and TRBJ1-1; D is ambiguous. The receptor's source is a pool of human donors in good health; the sample pools cells from several healthy donors. In DNA, the CDR3 is TGTGCCTGGAGTCTTTTTCGGGCGTCAAAATCCAACACTGAAGCTTTCTTT. Translation gives CAWSLFRASKSNTEAFF. The variable domain in full, completed from reference TRBV30 and TRBJ1-1, reads SQTIHQWPATLVQPVGSPLSLECTVEGTSNPNLYWYRQAAGRGLQLLFYSVGIGQISSEVPQNLSASRPQDRQFILSSKKLLLSDSGFYLCAWSLFRASKSNTEAFFGQGTRLTVV.